Each of the 10 T cell receptor beta chains below was sequenced from the same sample in a study of STAT5B mutations in CD4+ large granular lymphocyte leukemia. Profiled with immunoSEQ multiplex PCR; TCRdb holds only in-frame clones, not every one. The table lists some 40,000 clones, roughly 85% of them singletons. Sequenced: CD4+ T cells from blood buffy coats. These receptor sequences come from a human donor in good health.

The V and J genes are TRBV7-9 and TRBJ1-6, with TRBD1 matching 7 bases. The CDR3 spans 14 residues. CDR1 is SEHNR, CDR2 FQNEAQ, per germline (reference sequence). Trimming removed 5 bases from V and 6 bases from J; junction bases left unmatched: 4. The CDR3 sequence: CASSPGTANSPLHF. CDR3 DNA: TGTGCCAGCAGCCCCGGGACAGCTAATTCACCCCTCCACTTT.

DNA for the CDR3: TGCGCCAGCAGCTTTGGGGTGGCTGAAAAACTGTTTTTT. It encodes CASSFGVAEKLFF. The genes are TRBV5-1 and TRBJ1-4; D is unresolved. The V gene lost 2 bases and the J gene lost 7 bases, with 9 bases spanning the gap. Looked up from germline, CDR1 is SGHRS and CDR2 is YFSETQ. The CDR3 extends over 13 amino acids.

V usage is TRBV7-2 and J usage is TRBJ2-7; no clear D. Trimming took off 1 base at V and 0 bases at J, with 10 bases between the two ends. There are 15 residues in the CDR3. Germline V CDR1 and CDR2: SGHTA, FQGNSA. The DNA for the CDR3 is TGTGCCAGCAGCTTAGACAAGAGAAGCTCCTACGAGCAGTACTTC. Translation: CASSLDKRSSYEQYF.

V gene TRBV18 combines with J gene TRBJ2-1; 8 bases are a match to TRBD2. This CDR3 contains 16 residues. Germline CDR1 is KGHSH and CDR2 is LQKENI. V lost 0 bases and J lost 3; bases outside the gene matches: 4. The CDR3, as DNA: TGTGCCAGCTCACCACCCGGGAGGGCCGTCTACAATGAGCAGTTCTTC. This encodes CASSPPGRAVYNEQFF.

This clone was found once. This chain links TRBV28 with TRBJ1-1; D gene unclear. This CDR3 region has 15 residues. The germline gives CDR1 MDHEN, CDR2 SYDVKM. V dropped 4 bases and J dropped 3 bases, with 15 bases sitting between them. The CDR3, as DNA: TGTGCCAGCAGTTCCGGGTCCCCCGGGGACACTGAAGCTTTCTTT. This codes for CASSSGSPGDTEAFF. The full variable domain, its missing parts supplied by reference TRBV28 and TRBJ1-1, is DVKVTQSSRYLVKRTGEKVFLECVQDMDHENMFWYRQDPGLGLRLIYFSYDVKMKEKGDIPEGYSVSREKKERFSLILESASTNQTSMYLCASSSGSPGDTEAFFGQGTRLTVV.

The chain links TRBV5-1 to TRBJ1-5, with unresolved D. This CDR3 comprises 13 residues. Germline V gene sequence: CDR1 SGHRS, CDR2 YFSETQ. Trimming cost V 4 bases and J 4 bases, with 9 bases left between them. The CDR3 spells CASSQELNQPQHF. In nucleotides, the CDR3 is TGCGCCAGCAGCCAGGAGCTAAATCAGCCCCAGCATTTT.

This clone was counted a single time. The gene calls are TRBV7-8 and TRBJ2-1, with TRBD2 matching 11 bases. Germline V CDR1 and CDR2: SGHVS, FQNEAQ. The J segment lost 6 bases and the V segment lost 8 bases, leaving 21 bases of the junction unmatched. The CDR3 is 19 amino acids. The CDR3 is CASVSRDNRYSGRANEQFF. CDR3 sequence (DNA): TGTGCCAGCGTAAGCCGGGACAACCGATATAGCGGGAGGGCCAATGAGCAGTTCTTC.

V gene TRBV29-1 combines with J gene TRBJ2-2; tentatively, D is TRBD2 (7 bases). The CDR3 runs to 14 residues. CDR1 and CDR2 from the germline V gene are SQVTM and ANQGSEA. V lost 6 bases to trimming and J lost 0 bases, with 11 bases between them. The CDR3 nucleotides read TGCAGCGTCCCGGGGGGCCCGAACACCGGGGAGCTGTTTTTT. The encoded protein is CSVPGGPNTGELFF.

V usage is TRBV11-2 and J usage is TRBJ2-5; 8 bases are shared with TRBD1. CDR3 length: 17 residues. Looked up from germline, CDR1 is SGHAT and CDR2 is FQNNGV. V was pared by 5 bases and J by 5 bases, with 16 bases of the junction left unmatched. The CDR3 DNA follows: TGTGCCAGCAGCCCCGCCCGGCGCCAGGGGGCAAGCGAGACCCAGTACTTC. Protein: CASSPARRQGASETQYF.

The rearrangement uses TRBV7-2 and TRBJ1-5; 8 nucleotides line up with TRBD1. There are 15 residues in the CDR3. Losses at the gene ends were 5 bases for V and 7 bases for J; bases not matched to a gene: 10. Germline CDR1 reads SGHTA; CDR2 reads FQGNSA. This CDR3 is CASSPLDRVGQPQHF. The CDR3 DNA reads TGTGCCAGCAGCCCCCTGGACAGGGTCGGGCAGCCCCAGCATTTT.